This T cell receptor (beta chain) is from a study of T cell responses to AZD1222 COVID-19 vaccine (dated by TCRdb to the early 2020s). Describing the broader study: AZD1222 recipients with second doses at about 4 weeks or about 12 weeks were pooled, because spike-specific TCR depth and breadth did not differ between schedules. TCR sequencing covered some 250 trial participants: nearly 210 given two doses of AZD1222 and 26 given two doses of MenACWY control vaccine. Trial participants were enrolled by age into 18-55, 56-69 and 70-plus year subgroups, with roughly 160, 29 and 62 TCR-sequenced participants respectively.

The label giving this sample's time point can be read as: baseline before first vaccination. Samples from vaccinated people were obtained from the UK trials COV001 and COV002, which included a single-blind randomized controlled phase 2/3 trial of AZD1222 (ChAdOx1 nCoV-19) in healthy adults. Trial participant PBMC samples were collected at day 0 and day 28 after the second dose for TCRbeta chain sequencing. Note on this clone: Which antigen it targets is not known. Base qualities were left out, and no much larger clone turns up one base away.

Results the study describes overall, beyond this receptor: Only a handful of AZD1222 recipients were SARS-CoV-2 seropositive at baseline, limiting conclusions about previously exposed vaccinees. Spike-specific TCR breadth and depth rose significantly after two AZD1222 doses compared with day 0 and with MenACWY recipients. Most participants were white British and females outnumbered males, and the authors suggested that clonal diversity may have been underestimated. The vaccine-associated CD4 TCRs covered the entire spike protein, and the dominant responses fell in regions 160-218 and 743-854. In the small 56-69-year group, the increase in depth fell short of significance, most likely because of low power. No day 14 peak-response samples were available, so repertoires were characterized only after the peak T cell response. Reportedly, almost half of the unique spike-specific TCRs recognized epitopes lying outside the regions that are mutated in the B.1.351 and B.1.1.7 variants.

The CDR3 regions of human TCRbeta chains were subjected to immunosequencing. The authors processed their data as follows. TCRs in the repertoires were compared against a reference library of SARS-CoV-2-specific TCRs that had been generated with the MIRA antigen-specificity platform. Breadth was defined as the fraction of unique TCRs that were SARS-CoV-2-associated, and depth was defined as the fraction of total T cells that were SARS-CoV-2-associated. Using the MIRA data, each spike-specific TCR was mapped to the spike region that the TCR reacts to and placed in a CD4 or CD8 class. Log10-transformed breadth and depth values were compared by one-way ANOVA with Sidak's multiple comparisons tests. In its TCRdb copy, this immuneACCESS table keeps in-frame sequences only and misses some clones. Where compared with another copy, unresolved V genes explain less than half of these, and the others have no known cause. That table supplies the V and J calls and clone size; D and trimming were determined from the DNA. The sample includes 85,000 to 130,000 clones, with more than 85% observed a single time. Of the sample, around 4.7% is held by the ten largest clones.

The clonotype originates from an adult in good health. The starting material was peripheral blood, obtained on day 0 of AZD1222 vaccination.

The nucleotide sequence reads TGTGCTAGTGGTTTGGTACGCCCCACTAGCCCGGATGAGCAGTTCTTC. It codes for CASGLVRPTSPDEQFF. The chain is assembled from TRBV12-5 and TRBJ2-1; 6 matching bases give a weak D call of TRBD2. The CDR3 measures 16 amino acids from cysteine to phenylalanine. Only CDR3 DNA is held: 48 bases, read in frame from base 1. CDR1 and CDR2, per the germline V gene, are LGHNT and FRNRAP. V loses 0 bases, J loses 8 bases, and the germline ends lie 17 bases apart.